Below are 27 T cell receptor beta chains sequenced from a single sample in a study of response to subunit inactivated influenza vaccine. Using its own MiXCR run on the RT-PCR reads, TCRdb lists one record per CDR3 protein. Here the sample spans 650,000 or so distinct CDR3 sequences, less than 15% being singletons. Sequenced here: PBMCs from blood, sampled around 14 days before vaccination. These receptors came from a man in his forties or fifties who received an inactivated influenza vaccine.

This clonotype was detected many times. The chain recombines TRBV12-3 or TRBV12-4 with TRBJ2-1; 7 nucleotides agree with TRBD1. The CDR3 totals 13 residues. The V gene end was trimmed by 4 bases and the J gene end by 10 bases; junction bases not matched to a gene: 7. DNA for the CDR3: TGTGCCAGCAGTTGGAACAGGGGAACAGAGCAGTTCTTC. This sequence encodes CASSWNRGTEQFF.

This chain joins TRBV27 and TRBJ1-2; perhaps TRBD1 as D (6 bases). The CDR3 runs 13 residues. CDR1 and CDR2 from the germline V gene are MNHEY and SMNVEV (reference sequence). V lost 5 bases and J lost 6, with 13 bases in between. The CDR3 bases are TGTGCCAGCAGTATCACCTACAGGGATGGCTACACCTTC. Translating it yields CASSITYRDGYTF.

The sample holds a few counts of this clonotype. The chain couples TRBV4-3 to TRBJ2-3; 11 bases are shared with TRBD1. This CDR3 is built from 15 residues. V shed 4 bases and J 4 bases; nucleotides not matched to a gene: 4. CDR1 is LGHNA and CDR2 is YSLEER in the germline V gene. CDR3 DNA: TGCGCCAGCAGCCCAGGACAGGGGGCAGCAGATACGCAGTATTTT. Protein product: CASSPGQGAADTQYF.

The V gene is TRBV4-1, the J gene TRBJ2-1; 8 bases match TRBD2. This CDR3 comprises 16 residues. In germline, CDR1 is MGHRA, CDR2 YSYEKL. With V trimmed by 2 bases and J by 3 bases, 6 bases remained unmatched. CDR3 nucleotides: TGCGCCAGCAGCCAATCGGCGGGGGGAGGCTACAATGAGCAGTTCTTC. Encoded protein: CASSQSAGGGYNEQFF.

This clonotype was seen a few times. V gene TRBV12-3 or TRBV12-4 combines with J gene TRBJ2-3, with D possibly being TRBD1 (7 bases). V was pared by 5 bases and J by 3 bases, with 18 bases between. CDR3 length: 16 amino acids. CDR3 nucleotides: TGTGCCAGCAGTAAGGAGGGGGCGCTGAGTACAGATACGCAGTATTTT. Its translation: CASSKEGALSTDTQYF.

The chain employs TRBV5-1 and TRBJ2-5; TRBD1 is a possible D gene (7 bases). Trimming removed 4 bases from V and 4 bases from J, with 23 bases in between. Germline CDR1 SGHRS, CDR2 YFSETQ. There are 17 residues in the CDR3. As DNA, the CDR3 is TGCGCCAGCAGCACCCGGCTGGGGGCAGGGGGAGGAGAGACCCAGTACTTC. Encoded protein: CASSTRLGAGGGETQYF.

There are a few counts of this clonotype. The CDR3 spells CSAASAWGTDTQYF. As DNA, the CDR3 is TGCAGTGCTGCTAGCGCCTGGGGCACAGATACGCAGTATTTT. This sequence joins TRBV20-1 and TRBJ2-3; D perhaps matches TRBD2 (6 bases). Germline V gives CDR1 DFQATT, CDR2 SNEGSKA (reference sequence). CDR3 length equals 14 residues. Trimming took 5 bases from V and 1 from J, leaving 13 bases between them.

This clonotype was seen a handful of times. The chain is built from TRBV12-3 or TRBV12-4 and TRBJ2-7, with 7 nucleotides matching TRBD2. J gave up 1 base and V 1 base, and 4 bases lay outside the gene matches. This CDR3 has 15 residues. CDR3 residues: CASSLGLAESYEQYF. The CDR3 DNA reads TGTGCCAGCAGTTTAGGGCTAGCGGAGTCCTACGAGCAGTACTTC.

A few counts support this clonotype. The rearrangement links TRBV15 to TRBJ2-2, with D perhaps assigned TRBD1 or TRBD2 (5 bases each). V shed 4 bases and J shed 7 bases, with 19 bases lying between them. CDR1 is LNHNV and CDR2 is YYDKDF in the germline V gene (reference sequence). CDR3 size: 16 residues. In DNA form, the CDR3 reads TGTGCCACCAGCAACCCTGGGACCAACCAAAACGGGGAGCTGTTTTTT. Translating it yields CATSNPGTNQNGELFF. The complete variable domain, with remaining parts taken from reference TRBV15 and TRBJ2-2, reads DAMVIQNPRYQVTQFGKPVTLSCSQTLNHNVMYWYQQKSSQAPKLLFHYYDKDFNNEADTPDNFQSRRPNTSFCFLDIRSPGLGDTAMYLCATSNPGTNQNGELFFGEGSRLTVL.

This clonotype was observed a few times. This chain uses TRBV21-1 with TRBJ2-3; the D call of TRBD1 is as the table states it, not checked on the DNA. TRBV21-1 is a pseudogene segment. The CDR3 has 16 residues. This chain's CDR3 is CASSPHLRQGADTQYF. CDR3 sequence (DNA): TGTGCCAGCAGCCCACACCTTCGACAGGGGGCAGATACGCAGTATTTT.

This clonotype was counted only a few times. This chain connects TRBV6-2 or TRBV6-3 to TRBJ1-1; D unclear. The germline gives CDR1 MNHEY, CDR2 SVGEGT. Trimming shortened V by 2 bases and J by 5 bases, and 6 bases separated the two germline ends. The CDR3 runs to 12 residues. CDR3 sequence (DNA): TGTGCCAGCAGTTACGGGTGGACTGAAGCTTTCTTT. It specifies CASSYGWTEAFF.

The table lists this clonotype with a few counts. The chain uses TRBV12-3 or TRBV12-4 and TRBJ2-7; D possibly corresponds to TRBD2 (5 bases). The CDR3 length is 13 residues. V was trimmed by 8 bases and J by 4 bases, leaving 15 bases between them. The CDR3 nucleotides read TGTGCCAGCTCAATCGGGGAAATTTACGAGCAGTACTTC. This sequence encodes CASSIGEIYEQYF.

The chain uses TRBV5-1 and TRBJ2-2; no firm D call. The germline V gene encodes CDR1 SGHRS and CDR2 YFSETQ. Trimming cost V 5 bases and J 6 bases, with 11 bases left between them. The CDR3 is 13 residues long. In DNA, the CDR3 is TGCGCCAGCAGTATTTCTGCCCCCGGGGAGCTGTTTTTT. Its translation is CASSISAPGELFF.

The CDR3 protein is CASSSIATEAFF. The CDR3 nucleotides read TGTGCCAGCAGTTCCATAGCCACTGAAGCTTTCTTT. This chain joins TRBV6-5 and TRBJ1-1; D remains ambiguous. Germline V gene sequence: CDR1 MNHEY, CDR2 SVGAGI. The CDR3 has 12 residues. Trimming stripped 4 bases from V and 4 bases from J, with 7 bases between.

The chain links TRBV4-3 to TRBJ2-2; D is perhaps TRBD1 or TRBD2 (6 bases each). This CDR3 region has 15 residues. Germline V gene data show CDR1 as LGHNA and CDR2 as YSLEER. V was shortened by 4 bases and J by 7 bases, with 16 bases between the two germline ends. The CDR3 nucleotides are TGCGCCAGCAGCCGGAGGGGGTTCGGGGACGGGGAGCTGTTTTTT. This translates into CASSRRGFGDGELFF.

This clonotype occurred many times. The V call is TRBV4-1, the J call TRBJ2-1; tentative D call: TRBD2 (6 bases). V was shortened by 4 bases and J by 3 bases, with 16 bases between the two germline ends. The CDR3 length is 16 residues. Germline V gene lookup returns CDR1 MGHRA and CDR2 YSYEKL. The CDR3 loop reads CASSLRPGTFYNEQFF. CDR3 sequence (DNA): TGCGCCAGCAGCCTTCGTCCCGGGACTTTCTACAATGAGCAGTTCTTC.

This clonotype has just a few counts. V is TRBV7-9 and J is TRBJ2-1; no firm D call. Per the germline V gene, CDR1 is SEHNR and CDR2 is FQNEAQ (reference sequence). There are 16 residues in the CDR3. The V and J ends lost 3 bases and 5 bases respectively, with 17 bases between them. CDR3 DNA: TGTGCCAGCAGCTTGGGCGGATACAAGGAAGACAATGAGCAGTTCTTC. This sequence encodes CASSLGGYKEDNEQFF. Together with reference TRBV7-9 and TRBJ2-1, the CDR3 gives the full variable domain: DTGVSQNPRHKITKRGQNVTFRCDPISEHNRLYWYRQTLGQGPEFLTYFQNEAQLEKSRLLSDRFSAERPKGSFSTLEIQRTEQGDSAMYLCASSLGGYKEDNEQFFGPGTRLTVL.

The chain couples TRBV12-3 or TRBV12-4 to TRBJ2-7; 10 nucleotides line up with TRBD1. The V gene end was trimmed by 6 bases and the J gene end by 2 bases; junction bases not matched to a gene: 4. The CDR3 is 14 amino acids. CDR3 region: CASSPDRGTYEQYF. The CDR3 nucleotides read TGTGCCAGCAGCCCGGACAGGGGGACCTACGAGCAGTACTTC.

The chain carries TRBV6-1 and TRBJ1-2; no clear D gene. There are 11 residues in the CDR3. The germline V gene has CDR1 MNHNS and CDR2 SASEGT. The ends were cut back, 0 bases at V and 8 bases at J, with 4 bases in the middle. CDR3 bases: TGTGCCAGCAGTGAAGCCAGGGGCTACACCTTC. As protein: CASSEARGYTF.

This clonotype was observed at least ten times. The genes are TRBV7-8 and TRBJ1-5; TRBD1 is a possible D gene (5 bases). V lost 5 bases, J lost 9 bases, and 26 bases lay in between. Germline values: CDR1 SGHVS, CDR2 FQNEAQ. The CDR3 contains 17 residues. The CDR3 region has the DNA TGTGCCAGCAGCCAAATCCGGGACGCCGCCCTTTTTAGGCCCCAGCATTTT. It yields the protein CASSQIRDAALFRPQHF. Based on the CDR3 plus reference TRBV7-8 and TRBJ1-5, the full variable domain is GAGVSQSPRYKVAKRGQDVALRCDPISGHVSLFWYQQALGQGPEFLTYFQNEAQLDKSGLPSDRFFAERPEGSVSTLKIQRTQQEDSAVYLCASSQIRDAALFRPQHFGDGTRLSIL.

The chain combines TRBV2 with TRBJ2-7; 10 nucleotides agree with TRBD1. The germline V gene has CDR1 SNHLY and CDR2 FYNNEI. The J segment lost 1 base and the V segment lost 7 bases, leaving 13 bases of the junction unmatched. The CDR3 totals 17 residues. The CDR3: CASIGPPGTGASYEQYF. For the CDR3, the DNA is TGTGCCAGCATCGGGCCCCCAGGGACAGGGGCTTCCTACGAGCAGTACTTC.

This clonotype has just a few counts. The rearrangement links TRBV20-1 to TRBJ1-6; 8 positions agree with TRBD1. The CDR3 sequence is 15 residues long. Germline loops: CDR1 DFQATT, CDR2 SNEGSKA (reference sequence). V was clipped by 0 bases and J by 9 bases; unmatched bases: 7. In DNA form, the CDR3 reads TGCAGTGCTAGAGAGCCCAGGGGGCAGAGTTCACCCCTCCACTTT. It specifies CSAREPRGQSSPLHF.

There are a few counts of this clonotype. J is TRBJ2-5 and V is TRBV18, with unresolved D. Per the germline V gene, CDR1 is KGHSH and CDR2 is LQKENI. Trimming shortened V by 3 bases and J by 1 base, and 6 bases separated the two germline ends. This CDR3 is 13 amino acids long. The CDR3 coding sequence is TGTGCCAGCTCACCTTCCAGCCAAGAGACCCAGTACTTC. The encoded protein is CASSPSSQETQYF.

Of note for this clonotype: Given a much more abundant clone one base away, this may be a read error. The chain couples TRBV20-1 to TRBJ2-1; D perhaps matches TRBD1 (6 bases). Trimming removed 0 bases at V and 7 bases at J, with 13 bases between. Per the germline V gene, CDR1 is DFQATT and CDR2 is SNEGSKA (reference sequence). The CDR3 extends over 14 amino acids. CDR3 nucleotide sequence: TGCAGTGCTAGAGATCTAGACAGGTGTAATGAGCAGTTCTTC. Amino acid sequence: CSARDLDRCNEQFF.

To note about this clonotype: Possible read error: a much larger clone is one base away. The rearrangement uses TRBV7-2 and TRBJ2-7, with D uncertain. The V gene lost 1 base and the J gene lost 5 bases, with 6 bases spanning the gap. This CDR3 is 12 amino acids long. CDR1 and CDR2 from the germline V gene are SGHTA and FQGNSA. CDR3 residues: CASSLGLDEQYF. CDR3 sequence (DNA): TGTGCCAGCAGCTTAGGGTTAGACGAGCAGTACTTC.

The V gene is TRBV29-1, the J gene TRBJ2-1, with D possibly being TRBD2 (5 bases). The CDR3 has 14 residues. The ends were cut back, 6 bases at V and 1 base at J, with 13 bases in the middle. Germline loops: CDR1 SQVTM, CDR2 ANQGSEA. The CDR3 coding sequence is TGCAGCGTCCCCCCGGGGATTTCCTACAATGAGCAGTTCTTC. This codes for CSVPPGISYNEQFF.

This clonotype has a handful of counts. The chain carries TRBV9 and TRBJ2-1, with D tentatively TRBD2 (5 bases). The germline V gene has CDR1 SGDLS and CDR2 YYNGEE. V lost 5 bases, J lost 5 bases, and 11 bases lay in between. The CDR3 runs to 13 residues. The CDR3 coding sequence is TGTGCCAGCAGTACTAGAATCGACAATGAGCAGTTCTTC. Translation: CASSTRIDNEQFF.